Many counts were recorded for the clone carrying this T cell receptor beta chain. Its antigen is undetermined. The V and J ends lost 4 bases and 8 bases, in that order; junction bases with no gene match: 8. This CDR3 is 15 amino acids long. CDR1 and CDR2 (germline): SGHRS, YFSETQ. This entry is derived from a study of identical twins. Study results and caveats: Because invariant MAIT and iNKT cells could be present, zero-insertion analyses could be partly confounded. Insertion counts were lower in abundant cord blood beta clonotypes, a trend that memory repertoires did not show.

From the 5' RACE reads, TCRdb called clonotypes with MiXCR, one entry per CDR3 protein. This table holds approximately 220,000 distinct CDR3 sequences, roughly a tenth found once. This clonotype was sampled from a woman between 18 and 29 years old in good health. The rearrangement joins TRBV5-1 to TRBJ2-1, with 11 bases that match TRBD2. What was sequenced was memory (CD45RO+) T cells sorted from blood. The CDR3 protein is CASSKTSGVFDEQFF. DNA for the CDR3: TGCGCCAGCAGCAAGACTAGCGGGGTTTTCGATGAGCAGTTCTTC.